Listed below are T cell receptor beta chains from one sample, sequenced in a study of CD8 T cells in Susac syndrome. TCRdb re-analysed the immunoSEQ multiplex PCR reads in MiXCR, keeping a single row per CDR3 protein. Among a few hundred thousand distinct CDR3 sequences listed, around 85% were seen once. The source material was CD8+ T cells from PBMCs. The source of these receptors is a human donor with multiple sclerosis. CDR3s include the opening cysteine and the closing phenylalanine or tryptophan. D genes are given only for firm matches. The listing skips clone size in some rows; elsewhere it reads once, few, many or a size class.

v_call	j_call	d_call	clone_size	cdr3_nt	cdr3_aa
TRBV3-1	TRBJ2-7	-	-	TGTGCCAGCAGCCCCACTTTTCAAACCTACGAGCAGTACTTC	CASSPTFQTYEQYF
TRBV19	TRBJ2-1	-	-	TGTGCCACCTACGAGGCAGCGGCCTCCAATGAGCAGTTCTTC	CATYEAAASNEQFF
TRBV3-1	TRBJ2-1	TRBD2	-	TGTGCCAGCAGCCATCGACTAGCGGGCTCCTACAATGAGCAGTTCTTC	CASSHRLAGSYNEQFF
TRBV27	TRBJ2-7	TRBD1	-	TGTGCCACCTCACCGGGACAGGGTTACGAGCAGTACTTC	CATSPGQGYEQYF
TRBV2	TRBJ2-1	-	-	TGTGCCAGCAGTGATGGTACGGGAATTGACAATGAGCAGTTCTTC	CASSDGTGIDNEQFF
TRBV4-1	TRBJ1-1	-	once	TGCGCCAGCAGCCAAGAACGTGGCCAAGAAGCTTTCTTT	CASSQERGQEAFF
TRBV27	TRBJ2-1	TRBD2	-	TGTGCCAGCAGTACTTTAGCGGGAGGGCTGAATGAGCAGTTCTTC	CASSTLAGGLNEQFF
TRBV6-1	TRBJ1-2	-	-	TGTGCCAGCAGTGGGCCCGTCTATGGCTACACCTTC	CASSGPVYGYTF
TRBV27	TRBJ2-1	-	few	TGTGCCAGCAGTTTTGGGGACTACAATGAGCAGTTCTTC	CASSFGDYNEQFF
TRBV5-1	TRBJ2-2	TRBD1	-	TGCGCCAGCAGCTTAGAAATGGGACAGGGGATAACCGGGGAGCTGTTTTTT	CASSLEMGQGITGELFF
TRBV27	TRBJ2-1	TRBD2	once	TGTGCCAGCACCCAAGACCAGAGACTAGCGGGTTTGGGGCAGTTCTTC	CASTQDQRLAGLGQFF
TRBV4-1	TRBJ2-1	-	once	TGCGCCAGCAGCCAGAACTTCGACATCCTCTATTCGGATGAGCAGTTCTTC	CASSQNFDILYSDEQFF
TRBV6-2/TRBV6-3	TRBJ1-1	-	-	TGTGCCACCCAACAGGGCACTGAAGCTTTCTTT	CATQQGTEAFF
TRBV7-9	TRBJ1-1	-	-	TGTGCCACCGCGGGTGGAGCGAACACTGAAGCTTTCTTT	CATAGGANTEAFF
TRBV27	TRBJ2-1	TRBD2	-	TGTGCCAGCAGCCCTTCTTCTAGCGGGAGACACAATGAGCAGTTCTTC	CASSPSSSGRHNEQFF
TRBV18	TRBJ1-5	TRBD1	-	TGTGCCAGCTCATCGAACAGGGGGCGCGAGCTTCAGCCCCAGCATTTT	CASSSNRGRELQPQHF
TRBV20-1	TRBJ2-3	-	-	TGCAGTGTTAAAGGGCCTAACACAGATACGCAGTATTTT	CSVKGPNTDTQYF
TRBV14	TRBJ1-3	-	-	TGTGCCAGCAGCCCCGCAGGGTCTGGAAACACCATATATTTT	CASSPAGSGNTIYF
TRBV2	TRBJ2-1	-	-	TGTGCCAGCAGTGAAAAGGGGGGGCCCACCTACATAGTCTATGAGCAGTTCTTC	CASSEKGGPTYIVYEQFF